Given below is one T cell receptor (beta chain) in context. What it binds is unknown. This sample is part of a study of T cells expressing NK-cell markers. The germline V gene encodes CDR1 SGHAT and CDR2 FQNNGV. This CDR3 has 15 amino acids. Study-wide results and limits: In four donors, dominant clonotypes made up roughly 28.3-65% of CD3+CD56-NKG2C+ cells. For 6 or 7 donors, the dominant NKG2C+ clonotypes made up about 1.0-8% of their CD8+ T cells.

TCRdb reprocessed the 5' RACE reads, with one entry per CDR3 protein and no DNA. This listing includes about 180,000 distinct CDR3 sequences. The sample consisted of blood T cells: a sorted CD56 or NKG2C T cell subset, CD4+ or CD8+ T cells, or bulk PBMC T cells (not recorded which). The chain links TRBV11-2 to TRBJ2-1; TCRdb's D call, TRBD1, is unchecked because there is no DNA. The clonotype originates from a man aged 18 to 69 in good health. CDR3 in amino acids: CASSQTGSSYNEQFF.